The next 2 T cell receptor beta chains were all read from a single sample in a study of shared clonotypes between healthy human individuals. Sequencing was performed with immunoSEQ multiplex PCR; in TCRdb, only in-frame clones are kept and a portion is missing. The data contain about 2.4 million clones, over 85% of them singletons. The sequenced sample was naive CD4+ T cells from PBMCs. Subset noted: CD45RA+ positively selected. These receptors came from a man aged 18 to 29 in good health. Some clones in this sample may be carry-over from other donors' samples.

This clone came up once. V is TRBV29-1 and J is TRBJ1-5, with 7 bases identical to TRBD1. This CDR3 is built from 13 residues. The V gene end was trimmed by 6 bases and the J gene end by 3 bases; junction bases not matched to a gene: 5. Per germline, CDR1 SQVTM and CDR2 ANQGSEA. CDR3 nucleotides: TGCAGCGTCACCGACAGGGACAATCAGCCCCAGCATTTT. Its translation: CSVTDRDNQPQHF. The full variable domain, its missing parts supplied by reference TRBV29-1 and TRBJ1-5, is SAVISQKPSRDICQRGTSLTIQCQVDSQVTMMFWYRQQPGQSLTLIATANQGSEATYESGFVIDKFPISRPNLTFSTLTVSNMSPEDSSIYLCSVTDRDNQPQHFGDGTRLSIL.

The rearrangement uses TRBV27 and TRBJ1-5; 9 bases align to TRBD1. Germline lookup yields CDR1 MNHEY and CDR2 SMNVEV (reference sequence). Unmatched junction bases numbered 9, after V lost 2 bases and J lost 7 bases. This CDR3 contains 16 residues. The CDR3 protein is CASSLEGTGKGQPQHF. The DNA for the CDR3 is TGTGCCAGCAGTTTAGAGGGGACAGGGAAGGGGCAGCCCCAGCATTTT.